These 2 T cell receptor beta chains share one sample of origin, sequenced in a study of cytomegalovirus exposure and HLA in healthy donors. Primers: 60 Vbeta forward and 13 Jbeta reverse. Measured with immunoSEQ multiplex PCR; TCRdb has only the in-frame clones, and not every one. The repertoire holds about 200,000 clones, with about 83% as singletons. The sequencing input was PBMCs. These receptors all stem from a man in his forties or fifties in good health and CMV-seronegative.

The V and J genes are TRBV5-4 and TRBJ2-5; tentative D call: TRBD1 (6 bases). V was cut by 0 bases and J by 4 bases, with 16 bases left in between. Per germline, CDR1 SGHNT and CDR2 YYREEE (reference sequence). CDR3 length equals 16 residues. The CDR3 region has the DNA TGTGCCAGCAGCTTGGGAGTAGACAGGTCGGGAGAGACCCAGTACTTC. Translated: CASSLGVDRSGETQYF.

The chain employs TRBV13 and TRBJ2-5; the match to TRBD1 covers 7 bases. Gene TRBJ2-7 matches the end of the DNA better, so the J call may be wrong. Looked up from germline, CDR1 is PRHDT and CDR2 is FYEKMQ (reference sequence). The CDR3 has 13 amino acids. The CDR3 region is CASSLGQGYEQYF. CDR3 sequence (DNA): TGTGCCAGCAGCTTAGGACAGGGGTACGAGCAGTACTTC.